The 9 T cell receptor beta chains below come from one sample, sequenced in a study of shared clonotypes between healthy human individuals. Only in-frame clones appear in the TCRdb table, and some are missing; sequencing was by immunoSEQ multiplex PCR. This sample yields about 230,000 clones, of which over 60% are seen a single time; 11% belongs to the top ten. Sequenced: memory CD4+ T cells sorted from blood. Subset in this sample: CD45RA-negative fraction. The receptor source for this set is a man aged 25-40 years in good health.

CDR3 loop: CASRVEGTNEKLFF. In nucleotides, the CDR3 is TGCGCCAGCCGGGTGGAGGGAACTAATGAAAAACTGTTTTTT. This chain links TRBV5-1 with TRBJ1-4; D gene unclear. CDR1 SGHRS and CDR2 YFSETQ come from the germline V gene. Trimming stripped 7 bases from V and 1 base from J, with 11 bases between. This CDR3 comprises 14 residues.

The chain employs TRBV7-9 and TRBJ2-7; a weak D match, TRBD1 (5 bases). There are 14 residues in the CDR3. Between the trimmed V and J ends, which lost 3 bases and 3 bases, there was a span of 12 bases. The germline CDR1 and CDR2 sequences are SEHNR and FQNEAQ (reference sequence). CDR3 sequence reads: CASSFSGPLYEQYF. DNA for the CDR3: TGTGCCAGCAGCTTCTCAGGGCCCCTCTACGAGCAGTACTTC.

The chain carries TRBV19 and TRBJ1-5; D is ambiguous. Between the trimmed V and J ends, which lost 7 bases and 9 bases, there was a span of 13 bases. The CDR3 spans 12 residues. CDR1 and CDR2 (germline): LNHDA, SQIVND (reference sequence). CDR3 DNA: TGTGCCAGTATCACGAAGGGTGGGCCCCAGCATTTT. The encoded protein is CASITKGGPQHF.

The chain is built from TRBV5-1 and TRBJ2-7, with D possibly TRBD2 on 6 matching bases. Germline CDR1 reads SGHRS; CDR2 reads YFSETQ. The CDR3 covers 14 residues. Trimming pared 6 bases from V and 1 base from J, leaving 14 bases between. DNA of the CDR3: TGCGCCAGCATGGTTAGCGGAGGGTCCTACGAGCAGTACTTC. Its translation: CASMVSGGSYEQYF. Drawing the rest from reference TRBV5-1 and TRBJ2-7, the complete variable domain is KAGVTQTPRYLIKTRGQQVTLSCSPISGHRSVSWYQQTPGQGLQFLFEYFSETQRNKGNFPGRFSGRQFSNSRSEMNVSTLELGDSALYLCASMVSGGSYEQYFGPGTRLTVT.

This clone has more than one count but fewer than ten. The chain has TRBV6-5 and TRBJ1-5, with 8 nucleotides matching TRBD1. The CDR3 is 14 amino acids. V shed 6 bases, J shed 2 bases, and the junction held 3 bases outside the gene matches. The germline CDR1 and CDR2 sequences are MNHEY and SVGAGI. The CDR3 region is CASRAGGGNQPQHF. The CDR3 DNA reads TGTGCCAGCAGGGCAGGGGGCGGCAATCAGCCCCAGCATTTT.

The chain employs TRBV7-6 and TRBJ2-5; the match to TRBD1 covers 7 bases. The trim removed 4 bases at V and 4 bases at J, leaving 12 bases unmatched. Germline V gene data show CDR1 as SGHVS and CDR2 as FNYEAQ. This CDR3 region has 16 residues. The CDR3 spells CASSSDRVFPRETQYF. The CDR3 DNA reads TGTGCCAGCAGCTCAGACAGGGTGTTCCCCCGAGAGACCCAGTACTTC.

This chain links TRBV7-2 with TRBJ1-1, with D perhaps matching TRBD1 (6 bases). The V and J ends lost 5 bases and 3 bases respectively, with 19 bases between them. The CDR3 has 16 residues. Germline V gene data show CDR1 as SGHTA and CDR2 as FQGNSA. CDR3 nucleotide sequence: TGTGCCAGCAGCCTAGGAGGGGGGGCTGGGGACACTGAAGCTTTCTTT. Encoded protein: CASSLGGGAGDTEAFF.

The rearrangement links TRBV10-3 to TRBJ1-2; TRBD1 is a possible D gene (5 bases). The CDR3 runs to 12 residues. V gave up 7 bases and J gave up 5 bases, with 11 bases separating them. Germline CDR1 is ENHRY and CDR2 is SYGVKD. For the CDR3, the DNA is TGTGCCATCACGTCAGGGACGTATGGCTACACCTTC. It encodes CAITSGTYGYTF.

The CDR3 loop reads CASSVGLAGDLRETQYF. CDR3 sequence (DNA): TGCGCCAGCAGCGTCGGACTAGCGGGAGACCTCCGAGAGACCCAGTACTTC. This chain uses TRBV5-1 with TRBJ2-5, with 13 bases that match TRBD2. With 4 bases clipped from V and 4 bases from J, the junction kept 10 bases outside the gene matches. The CDR3 extends over 17 amino acids. CDR1 SGHRS and CDR2 YFSETQ come from the germline V gene.